Sequencing of this T cell receptor beta chain was carried out in a study of beta chain features in type 1 diabetes. Findings and caveats of the study: The analysis here could not establish whether HLA type shapes TCRB rearrangement.

All of the sorted populations showed purity greater than 95%. cDNA synthesis used the whole RNA isolate, giving expressed TCRB sequences. Samples of naive, central memory and regulatory T cells yielded a mean of about 3.7 million reads. The table came from immunoSEQ multiplex PCR; TCRdb's copy has only in-frame clones and leaves some out. The sample shows some 900,000 clones, under 20% of them seen only once. This clone turned up a few times. As yet, its antigen is unknown. This CDR3 has 15 residues. The germline V gene encodes CDR1 SGHAT and CDR2 FQNNGV. Deletions cut 0 bases from V and 2 bases from J, with 8 bases between.

The sequence derives from a woman under 30 in good health. This chain uses TRBV11-2 with TRBJ2-1; the D is unclear. The sample was naive CD4+ T cells from blood. CDR3 sequence (DNA): TGTGCCAGCAGCTTAGAGCGCACTACCTACAATGAGCAGTTCTTC. Translating it yields CASSLERTTYNEQFF.